These 23 T cell receptor beta chains came from one sample sequenced in a study of graft-versus-host responses after intestinal transplantation. Profiling relied on immunoSEQ multiplex PCR, and the TCRdb table lists in-frame clones only, not all of them. The sample shows tens of thousands of clones, less than 95% of them seen only once. These receptors lack a known antigen. Source: unstimulated CD4+ T cells sorted from spleen or lymph node cells, taken before transplant. The receptors derive from a human donor who was the organ donor for an intestinal transplant.

The CDR3 spells CAISVTGGEGEKLFF. The CDR3 coding sequence is TGTGCCATCAGTGTAACAGGGGGCGAGGGCGAAAAACTGTTTTTT. This rearrangement joins TRBV10-3 to TRBJ1-4; TRBD1 aligns across 9 bases. The CDR3 runs to 15 residues. Trimming at V came to 4 bases and at J to 8 bases, leaving 8 bases not matched to a gene. CDR1 is ENHRY and CDR2 is SYGVKD in the germline V gene.

The chain has TRBV19 and TRBJ2-2; 8 nucleotides agree with TRBD2. Per germline, CDR1 LNHDA and CDR2 SQIVND (reference sequence). This CDR3 region has 13 residues. V trimming: 10 bases; J trimming: 7 bases; junction bases outside the gene matches: 8. CDR3 protein: CATKHSGGGELFF. In nucleotides, the CDR3 is TGTGCCACAAAACACAGCGGGGGCGGGGAGCTGTTTTTT.

The chain employs TRBV11-2 and TRBJ2-6; D unresolved. CDR1 and CDR2 from the germline V gene are SGHAT and FQNNGV. The length of the CDR3 is 13 residues. V lost 5 bases and J 4 bases, leaving 6 bases between the germline ends. As DNA, the CDR3 is TGTGCCAGCAGCCCTATGGGGGCCAACGTCCTGACTTTC. This codes for CASSPMGANVLTF.

This chain joins TRBV4-1 and TRBJ1-1; D is ambiguous. The germline CDR1 and CDR2 sequences are MGHRA and YSYEKL. CDR3 length: 14 amino acids. The V gene lost 0 bases and the J gene lost 1 base, with 6 bases spanning the gap. The CDR3 loop reads CASSQDSWNTEAFF. CDR3 sequence (DNA): TGCGCCAGCAGCCAAGATTCCTGGAACACTGAAGCTTTCTTT.

The rearrangement joins TRBV11-3 to TRBJ1-3, with D possibly matching TRBD1 (5 bases). The length of the CDR3 is 14 residues. CDR1 is SGHNT, CDR2 YENEEA, per germline. The V and J ends lost 1 base and 1 base respectively, with 5 bases between them. CDR3 loop: CASSLGTSGNTIYF. Written as DNA, the CDR3 is TGTGCCAGCAGCTTAGGGACATCTGGAAACACCATATATTTT.

The genes are TRBV4-1 and TRBJ2-1, with 10 nucleotides matching TRBD1. The germline V gene encodes CDR1 MGHRA and CDR2 YSYEKL. V dropped 0 bases and J dropped 5; count of bases not matched to a gene: 7. The CDR3 has 17 amino acids. The CDR3 spells CASSQDGWGQGNNEQFF. The DNA for the CDR3 is TGCGCCAGCAGCCAAGACGGGTGGGGACAGGGGAACAATGAGCAGTTCTTC.

The chain couples TRBV6-5 to TRBJ2-7, with 11 nucleotides matching TRBD1. The germline gives CDR1 MNHEY, CDR2 SVGAGI. The CDR3 covers 14 residues. J lost 4 bases, V lost 2 bases, and 1 base had no gene match. The CDR3 bases are TGTGCCAGCAGTTACGGGACAGGGGGTTACGAGCAGTACTTC. Residues: CASSYGTGGYEQYF.

The chain joins TRBV7-2 to TRBJ1-2; the match to TRBD1 covers 7 bases. With V trimmed by 5 bases and J by 5 bases, 8 bases remained unmatched. CDR1 is SGHTA and CDR2 is FQGNSA in the germline V gene. The CDR3 covers 14 residues. CDR3 sequence (DNA): TGTGCCAGCAGCCCAGACAGGGTTTGGTATGGCTACACCTTC. Protein product: CASSPDRVWYGYTF.

Note on this clone: Other DNA sequences in the same sample also yield this CDR3. The chain links TRBV15 to TRBJ2-7, with D perhaps matching TRBD1 (6 bases). The V end lost 3 bases, the J end lost 3 bases, and 9 bases lay between the germline ends. The germline V gene has CDR1 LNHNV and CDR2 YYDKDF (reference sequence). The CDR3 runs to 13 residues. CDR3 DNA: TGTGCCACCAGCAGGGACAGTCTCTACGAGCAGTACTTC. It is translated as CATSRDSLYEQYF.

The rearrangement joins TRBV5-4 to TRBJ2-5, with 9 bases aligning to TRBD2. Trimming removed 4 bases from V and 5 bases from J; junction bases left unmatched: 9. Germline V CDR1 and CDR2: SGHNT, YYREEE (reference sequence). This CDR3 is built from 15 residues. Written as DNA, the CDR3 is TGTGCCAGCAGCGAAACCGGGACTAGCAGGGAGACCCAGTACTTC. This codes for CASSETGTSRETQYF. Full variable domain (remainder filled in from reference TRBV5-4 and TRBJ2-5): ETGVTQSPTHLIKTRGQQVTLRCSSQSGHNTVSWYQQALGQGPQFIFQYYREEENGRGNFPPRFSGLQFPNYSSELNVNALELDDSALYLCASSETGTSRETQYFGPGTRLLVL.

The chain is built from TRBV19 and TRBJ1-1; no clear D. V was shortened by 3 bases and J by 0 bases, with 8 bases between the two germline ends. The CDR3 is made up of 14 amino acids. Germline CDR1 is LNHDA and CDR2 is SQIVND (reference sequence). The CDR3: CASSISRMNTEAFF. CDR3 coding DNA: TGTGCCAGTAGTATCAGTCGCATGAACACTGAAGCTTTCTTT.

This chain connects TRBV2 to TRBJ1-3; possibly TRBD1 for D (6 bases). V was pared by 4 bases and J by 5 bases, with 12 bases between. Germline values: CDR1 SNHLY, CDR2 FYNNEI. The length of the CDR3 is 14 residues. The CDR3 here is CASSVTGLRNTIYF. CDR3 DNA sequence: TGTGCCAGCAGTGTAACAGGGTTACGAAACACCATATATTTT.

The genes are TRBV4-1 and TRBJ2-3, with D perhaps TRBD2 (5 bases). The CDR3 is 15 amino acids. Germline CDR1 MGHRA, CDR2 YSYEKL. V was pared by 4 bases and J by 2 bases, with 13 bases between. The CDR3: CASSPREVPTDTQYF. CDR3 nucleotide sequence: TGCGCCAGCAGCCCTCGGGAAGTGCCCACAGATACGCAGTATTTT.

The chain links TRBV6-1 to TRBJ1-2; D uncertain. V shed 6 bases and J shed 4 bases, with 6 bases lying between them. In germline, CDR1 is MNHNS, CDR2 SASEGT. The CDR3 covers 11 residues. CDR3: CASSRGYGYTF. CDR3 nucleotides: TGTGCCAGCAGCCGAGGCTATGGCTACACCTTC.

The rearrangement links TRBV11-3 to TRBJ2-7, with D perhaps TRBD2 (5 bases). Germline lookup yields CDR1 SGHNT and CDR2 YENEEA. The CDR3 is made up of 15 amino acids. Trimming took 3 bases from V and 3 from J, leaving 15 bases between them. CDR3 region: CASSLEAEFLYEQYF. The CDR3 nucleotides read TGTGCCAGCAGCTTGGAAGCGGAATTTCTCTACGAGCAGTACTTC.

V usage is TRBV14 and J usage is TRBJ2-2; maybe TRBD1 (5 bases). The V end was cut by 5 bases, the J end by 6 bases, with 10 bases between. The germline CDR1 and CDR2 sequences are SGHDN and FVKESK. CDR3 length: 13 amino acids. The CDR3 nucleotides read TGTGCCAGCAGCGCCCAACAGGCCGGGGAGCTGTTTTTT. As protein: CASSAQQAGELFF.

This chain uses TRBV11-2 with TRBJ2-7; D is perhaps TRBD2 (6 bases). Trimming removed 6 bases at V and 0 bases at J, with 18 bases between. The V gene's germline CDR1 is SGHAT and CDR2 FQNNGV. The CDR3 runs to 16 residues. CDR3 nucleotides: TGTGCCAGCAGGAGACTTTTGGGGGGTAGCTCCTACGAGCAGTACTTC. It specifies CASRRLLGGSSYEQYF.

V and J are TRBV4-1 and TRBJ1-2; TRBD1 matches at 10 bases. The CDR3 runs to 16 residues. Germline CDR1 reads MGHRA; CDR2 reads YSYEKL. V shed 5 bases, J shed 4 bases, and the junction held 10 bases outside the gene matches. The CDR3 sequence: CASSSRPGQGFYGYTF. The CDR3 DNA reads TGCGCCAGCAGCTCACGTCCGGGACAGGGGTTCTATGGCTACACCTTC.

J is TRBJ2-3 and V is TRBV7-9; D gene uncertain. Germline V gene lookup returns CDR1 SEHNR and CDR2 FQNEAQ (reference sequence). Trimming shortened V by 5 bases and J by 2 bases, and 11 bases separated the two germline ends. This CDR3 comprises 14 residues. CDR3 DNA: TGTGCCAGCAGCCGTACTGCGGTCACAGATACGCAGTATTTT. Its protein is CASSRTAVTDTQYF.

Regarding this clone: The same CDR3 is also encoded by other DNA sequences in this sample. The chain has TRBV19 and TRBJ2-4; the match to TRBD2 covers 8 bases. V trimming: 4 bases; J trimming: 6 bases; junction bases outside the gene matches: 11. The V gene's germline CDR1 is LNHDA and CDR2 SQIVND (reference sequence). The CDR3 consists of 16 residues. The CDR3 spells CASSRTSWPAGNIQYF. The DNA for the CDR3 is TGTGCCAGTAGTAGGACTAGCTGGCCTGCAGGAAACATTCAGTACTTC.

As DNA, the CDR3 is TGTGCCAGCAGCTTCATCGGTTTCAAAAACATTCAGTACTTC. As protein: CASSFIGFKNIQYF. V gene TRBV7-3 combines with J gene TRBJ2-4; D unclear. V lost 3 bases to trimming and J lost 3 bases, with 9 bases between them. The CDR3 loop spans 14 amino acids. The V gene's germline CDR1 is SGHTA and CDR2 FQGTGA.

The V and J genes are TRBV7-3 and TRBJ2-1, with D possibly being TRBD2 (6 bases). This CDR3 comprises 13 residues. Germline CDR1 reads SGHTA; CDR2 reads FQGTGA. Trimming left V 2 bases short and J 4 bases short, with 6 bases between. CDR3 sequence (DNA): TGTGCCAGCAGCTTACTAGCGTACAATGAGCAGTTCTTC. Protein: CASSLLAYNEQFF.

This chain uses TRBV7-3 with TRBJ2-7, with a tentative D call TRBD2 (6 bases). The CDR3 contains 15 residues. Trimming left V 2 bases short and J 5 bases short, with 16 bases between. Germline-derived CDR1 and CDR2 are SGHTA and FQGTGA. CDR3 DNA sequence: TGTGCCAGCAGCTTAGGAGGGGAGACCTTTGACGAGCAGTACTTC. It specifies CASSLGGETFDEQYF.